These 20 T cell receptor beta chains came from one sample sequenced in a study of cytotoxic CD8 clonotypes in ibrutinib-treated CLL (dated by TCRdb to about 2021). Receptor libraries were prepared by the immunoSEQ multiplex PCR assay. Sourced from immuneACCESS, this table was stored by TCRdb with only in-frame sequences that have V and J called. A share of the clones is absent; for the studies checked, an unresolved V gene accounts for under half, and the remainder has no known explanation. The sample yields about 5,100 clones; about three quarters were counted once. The ten largest clones take up roughly 40% of the sample. The sequenced sample was PBMCs, obtained before ibrutinib treatment. These receptors all stem from a human donor with chronic lymphocytic leukemia.

This clone was seen only a few times. The rearrangement uses TRBV7-3 and TRBJ2-2; 10 bases align to TRBD2. Germline V CDR1 and CDR2: SGHTA, FQGTGA. The ends lost 4 bases at V and 4 bases at J; junction bases unmatched: 9. The CDR3 has 17 residues. The CDR3 nucleotides are TGTGCCAGCAGCTCCCCGGGAAGCGGGGGGGCCACCGGGGAGCTGTTTTTT. It encodes CASSSPGSGGATGELFF.

The chain combines TRBV5-1 with TRBJ2-2; D perhaps matches TRBD1 (5 bases). This CDR3 has 14 residues. Trimming shortened V by 0 bases and J by 6 bases, and 9 bases separated the two germline ends. CDR1 is SGHRS, CDR2 YFSETQ, per germline. CDR3 sequence (DNA): TGCGCCAGCAGCTTGGGACAGTTGTCCGGGGAGCTGTTTTTT. Protein sequence: CASSLGQLSGELFF.

This rearrangement joins TRBV5-6 to TRBJ1-5, with D uncertain. The length of the CDR3 is 14 residues. Trimming removed 0 bases at V and 4 bases at J, with 8 bases between. Germline V gene data show CDR1 as SGHDT and CDR2 as YYEEEE. The DNA for the CDR3 is TGTGCCAGCAGCTTGGGGCCAGTTAATCAGCCCCAGCATTTT. Its translation: CASSLGPVNQPQHF.

This chain links TRBV9 with TRBJ1-5; D may be TRBD1 (5 bases). The CDR3 has 16 amino acids. The V and J ends lost 3 bases and 0 bases respectively, with 13 bases between them. Germline lookup yields CDR1 SGDLS and CDR2 YYNGEE. This chain's CDR3 is CASSEGLGDSNQPQHF. The CDR3 nucleotides are TGTGCCAGCAGCGAGGGCCTGGGGGATAGCAATCAGCCCCAGCATTTT. Complete variable domain (other parts from reference TRBV9 and TRBJ1-5): DSGVTQTPKHLITATGQRVTLRCSPRSGDLSVYWYQQSLDQGLQFLIQYYNGEERAKGNILERFSAQQFPDLHSELNLSSLELGDSALYFCASSEGLGDSNQPQHFGDGTRLSIL.

The gene calls are TRBV5-4 and TRBJ1-1, with 8 bases that match TRBD1. Per germline, CDR1 SGHNT and CDR2 YYREEE (reference sequence). V lost 3 bases, J lost 8 bases, and 3 bases stayed unmatched. The CDR3 loop spans 12 amino acids. The CDR3 DNA reads TGTGCCAGCAGCTCCCAGGGGGCCGAAGCTTTCTTT. Translating gives CASSSQGAEAFF.

This clone was detected only a few times. The gene calls are TRBV19 and TRBJ1-6, with D perhaps matching TRBD1 (6 bases). The CDR3 is 15 amino acids. Germline V CDR1 and CDR2: LNHDA, SQIVND (reference sequence). The germline V and J ends were trimmed by 4 bases and 5 bases, with 12 bases remaining between them. CDR3 in DNA: TGTGCCAGTAGTACTGGACAGACCAATAATTCACCCCTCCACTTT. As protein: CASSTGQTNNSPLHF.

V gene TRBV18 combines with J gene TRBJ1-6; 11 bases fit TRBD1. After removal of 3 bases from V and 10 bases from J, the junction contained 5 bases not matched to a gene. Germline values: CDR1 KGHSH, CDR2 LQKENI. The CDR3 loop spans 15 amino acids. CDR3 protein: CASSPTGQGVSPLHF. The CDR3 DNA is TGTGCCAGCTCACCCACGGGACAGGGGGTATCACCCCTCCACTTT.

The V gene is TRBV9, the J gene TRBJ2-3; 9 bases map to TRBD2. This CDR3 has 16 residues. Trimming removed 0 bases from V and 4 bases from J; junction bases left unmatched: 6. Germline V gene data show CDR1 as SGDLS and CDR2 as YYNGEE. In nucleotides, the CDR3 is TGTGCCAGCAGCGTAGCAGGCGGGGGGGCCGCAGATACGCAGTATTTT. Encoded protein: CASSVAGGGAADTQYF.

CDR3 DNA sequence: TGCGCCAGCAGCCTAATCGACGGGAACACTGAAGCTTTCTTT. It yields the protein CASSLIDGNTEAFF. The J gene is TRBJ1-1, the V gene TRBV5-1; D ambiguous. The CDR3 is 14 residues long. The V and J ends lost 4 bases and 1 base respectively, with 11 bases between them. The germline gives CDR1 SGHRS, CDR2 YFSETQ.

This clone was counted only a few times. V gene TRBV20-1 combines with J gene TRBJ1-2; 7 bases are shared with TRBD1. CDR1 and CDR2 (germline): DFQATT, SNEGSKA (reference sequence). There are 11 residues in the CDR3. DNA for the CDR3: TGCAGCATAGGGGGCGCCTATGGCTACACCTTC. Amino acid sequence: CSIGGAYGYTF.

The chain links TRBV5-6 to TRBJ2-5; 9 bases are shared with TRBD2. Per the germline V gene, CDR1 is SGHDT and CDR2 is YYEEEE. J gave up 4 bases and V 0 bases, and 1 base lay outside the gene matches. CDR3 size: 14 residues. The CDR3 spells CASSLVSGGETQYF. CDR3 sequence (DNA): TGTGCCAGCAGCTTGGTTAGCGGGGGAGAGACCCAGTACTTC.

The chain joins TRBV27 to TRBJ2-2; D remains ambiguous. Trimming removed 2 bases from V and 3 bases from J, with 7 bases in between. CDR1 and CDR2 from the germline V gene are MNHEY and SMNVEV (reference sequence). The CDR3 is 14 amino acids. CDR3 coding DNA: TGTGCCAGCAGTTTAGCCTGGTACACCGGGGAGCTGTTTTTT. Translated: CASSLAWYTGELFF.

J is TRBJ2-3 and V is TRBV5-1; tentatively, D is TRBD2 (6 bases). CDR3 length equals 18 residues. Germline CDR1 and CDR2: SGHRS and YFSETQ. V gave up 0 bases and J gave up 7 bases, with 24 bases separating them. CDR3 in amino acids: CASSLAVGDSYLLNTQYF. CDR3 nucleotides: TGCGCCAGCAGCTTGGCAGTTGGGGACTCCTACCTCCTAAATACGCAGTATTTT.

The chain carries TRBV7-8 and TRBJ2-1; 8 bases match TRBD2. Germline values: CDR1 SGHVS, CDR2 FQNEAQ. V trimming: 6 bases; J trimming: 4 bases; junction bases outside the gene matches: 8. CDR3 length equals 15 residues. The CDR3 bases are TGTGCCAGCAGTTTGAGCGGGGGAGGTTACAATGAGCAGTTCTTC. It codes for CASSLSGGGYNEQFF.

This clone was found a few times. The chain joins TRBV28 to TRBJ1-6, with TRBD1 matching over 7 bases. The germline V gene encodes CDR1 MDHEN and CDR2 SYDVKM. V lost 6 bases and J lost 10; bases outside the gene matches: 9. This CDR3 contains 14 residues. The CDR3 DNA sequence: TGTGCCAGCAGAGTACAGGGGCCAGGCTCACCCCTCCACTTT. The encoded protein is CASRVQGPGSPLHF.

The CDR3 is CASSRTGGGYNSPLHF. DNA of the CDR3: TGCGCCAGCAGCAGGACAGGGGGCGGTTATAATTCACCCCTCCACTTT. The rearrangement links TRBV5-1 to TRBJ1-6; 11 positions match TRBD1. CDR3 length: 16 residues. Germline V CDR1 and CDR2: SGHRS, YFSETQ. The J segment lost 4 bases and the V segment lost 4 bases, leaving 4 bases of the junction unmatched.

The genes are TRBV21-1 and TRBJ2-5. TRBV21-1 corresponds to a pseudogene. The CDR3 consists of 16 residues. CDR3 region: CASSNIFYTFSETQYF. The CDR3 bases are TGTGCCAGCAGTAATATTTTCTACACTTTCTCTGAGACCCAGTACTTC.

This chain's CDR3 is CASSLAGGSGNEQFF. CDR3 nucleotide sequence: TGCGCCAGCAGCTTAGCGGGGGGTTCTGGTAATGAGCAGTTCTTC. The J gene is TRBJ2-1, the V gene TRBV5-1, with 9 bases aligning to TRBD2. Germline V gene data show CDR1 as SGHRS and CDR2 as YFSETQ. The V gene end was trimmed by 2 bases and the J gene end by 7 bases; junction bases not matched to a gene: 7. The CDR3 runs to 15 residues.

The V gene is TRBV18, the J gene TRBJ2-7; 9 bases fit TRBD1. CDR1 and CDR2 from the germline V gene are KGHSH and LQKENI. The CDR3 length is 19 residues. V lost 6 bases and J lost 4; bases outside the gene matches: 22. The CDR3 sequence is CASSYSPGQGLSGAYEQYF. DNA for the CDR3: TGTGCCAGCTCTTACTCGCCGGGACAGGGCCTTTCTGGGGCTTACGAGCAGTACTTC. Full variable domain (outside the CDR3, taken from reference TRBV18 and TRBJ2-7): NAGVMQNPRHLVRRRGQEARLRCSPMKGHSHVYWYRQLPEEGLKFMVYLQKENIIDESGMPKERFSAEFPKEGPSILRIQQVVRGDSAAYFCASSYSPGQGLSGAYEQYFGPGTRLTVT.

This chain joins TRBV6-5 and TRBJ2-3; 7 bases line up with TRBD2. Germline-derived CDR1 and CDR2 are MNHEY and SVGAGI. V shed 6 bases and J 6 bases; nucleotides not matched to a gene: 9. This CDR3 contains 14 residues. The CDR3 DNA sequence: TGTGCCAGCAGCCTACGGGGGGACGGTGATACGCAGTATTTT. It encodes CASSLRGDGDTQYF.